Below, 5 T cell receptor beta chains from the same sample are listed, as sequenced in a study of T cells after yellow fever vaccination. Each CDR3 protein is one row after TCRdb ran MiXCR on the 5' RACE reads. Counted here are a few hundred thousand distinct CDR3 sequences, approximately 4% occurring once; the ten biggest clones make up approximately 20%. The sequences come from PBMCs, collected 15 days after the yellow fever booster vaccination. These TCRs come from a man aged 18 to 30 who received the YFV17D yellow fever vaccine.

This clonotype was observed at least ten times. The chain joins TRBV5-1 to TRBJ2-5; 7 nucleotides agree with TRBD1. V shed 4 bases, J shed 2 bases, and the junction held 11 bases outside the gene matches. The CDR3 has 16 amino acids. Germline V gene sequence: CDR1 SGHRS, CDR2 YFSETQ. The CDR3 coding sequence is TGCGCCAGCAGCCTGCTACCGATGACAGGGCAAGAGACCCAGTACTTC. It encodes CASSLLPMTGQETQYF.

This clonotype was observed a handful of times. The rearrangement joins TRBV7-2 to TRBJ1-5, with D hard to call. CDR1 SGHTA and CDR2 FQGNSA come from the germline V gene. Trimming cost V 1 base and J 7 bases, with 11 bases left between them. The length of the CDR3 is 14 residues. The CDR3 is CASSLVGSSQPQHF. The CDR3 DNA reads as TGTGCCAGCAGCTTAGTTGGGAGTTCGCAGCCCCAGCATTTT.

This clonotype was found many times. The DNA for the CDR3 is TGCAGTGCCCCCCGGGCAGGGAACGAGCAGTACGTC. It codes for CSAPRAGNEQYV. The chain links TRBV20-1 to TRBJ2-7, with D perhaps TRBD1 (5 bases). Per germline, CDR1 DFQATT and CDR2 SNEGSKA (reference sequence). V was pared by 6 bases and J by 5 bases, with 14 bases between. The CDR3 is made up of 12 amino acids.

This clonotype was seen at least ten times. This chain connects TRBV6-2 or TRBV6-3 to TRBJ2-1; D ambiguous. Germline-derived CDR1 and CDR2 are MNHEY and SVGEGT. Trimming pared 1 base from V and 8 bases from J, leaving 12 bases between. The CDR3 has 14 amino acids. DNA of the CDR3: TGTGCCAGCAGTTACTATTCCAGGAACCATGAGCAGTTCTTC. It specifies CASSYYSRNHEQFF.

There are a few counts of this clonotype. The chain couples TRBV7-9 to TRBJ2-7; no firm D call. The CDR3 length is 13 residues. Per germline, CDR1 SEHNR and CDR2 FQNEAQ (reference sequence). V was clipped by 0 bases and J by 7 bases, with 10 bases between them. As DNA, the CDR3 is TGTGCCAGCAGCTTAGCCGCGCGAAGGGAGCAGTACTTC. The encoded protein is CASSLAARREQYF.